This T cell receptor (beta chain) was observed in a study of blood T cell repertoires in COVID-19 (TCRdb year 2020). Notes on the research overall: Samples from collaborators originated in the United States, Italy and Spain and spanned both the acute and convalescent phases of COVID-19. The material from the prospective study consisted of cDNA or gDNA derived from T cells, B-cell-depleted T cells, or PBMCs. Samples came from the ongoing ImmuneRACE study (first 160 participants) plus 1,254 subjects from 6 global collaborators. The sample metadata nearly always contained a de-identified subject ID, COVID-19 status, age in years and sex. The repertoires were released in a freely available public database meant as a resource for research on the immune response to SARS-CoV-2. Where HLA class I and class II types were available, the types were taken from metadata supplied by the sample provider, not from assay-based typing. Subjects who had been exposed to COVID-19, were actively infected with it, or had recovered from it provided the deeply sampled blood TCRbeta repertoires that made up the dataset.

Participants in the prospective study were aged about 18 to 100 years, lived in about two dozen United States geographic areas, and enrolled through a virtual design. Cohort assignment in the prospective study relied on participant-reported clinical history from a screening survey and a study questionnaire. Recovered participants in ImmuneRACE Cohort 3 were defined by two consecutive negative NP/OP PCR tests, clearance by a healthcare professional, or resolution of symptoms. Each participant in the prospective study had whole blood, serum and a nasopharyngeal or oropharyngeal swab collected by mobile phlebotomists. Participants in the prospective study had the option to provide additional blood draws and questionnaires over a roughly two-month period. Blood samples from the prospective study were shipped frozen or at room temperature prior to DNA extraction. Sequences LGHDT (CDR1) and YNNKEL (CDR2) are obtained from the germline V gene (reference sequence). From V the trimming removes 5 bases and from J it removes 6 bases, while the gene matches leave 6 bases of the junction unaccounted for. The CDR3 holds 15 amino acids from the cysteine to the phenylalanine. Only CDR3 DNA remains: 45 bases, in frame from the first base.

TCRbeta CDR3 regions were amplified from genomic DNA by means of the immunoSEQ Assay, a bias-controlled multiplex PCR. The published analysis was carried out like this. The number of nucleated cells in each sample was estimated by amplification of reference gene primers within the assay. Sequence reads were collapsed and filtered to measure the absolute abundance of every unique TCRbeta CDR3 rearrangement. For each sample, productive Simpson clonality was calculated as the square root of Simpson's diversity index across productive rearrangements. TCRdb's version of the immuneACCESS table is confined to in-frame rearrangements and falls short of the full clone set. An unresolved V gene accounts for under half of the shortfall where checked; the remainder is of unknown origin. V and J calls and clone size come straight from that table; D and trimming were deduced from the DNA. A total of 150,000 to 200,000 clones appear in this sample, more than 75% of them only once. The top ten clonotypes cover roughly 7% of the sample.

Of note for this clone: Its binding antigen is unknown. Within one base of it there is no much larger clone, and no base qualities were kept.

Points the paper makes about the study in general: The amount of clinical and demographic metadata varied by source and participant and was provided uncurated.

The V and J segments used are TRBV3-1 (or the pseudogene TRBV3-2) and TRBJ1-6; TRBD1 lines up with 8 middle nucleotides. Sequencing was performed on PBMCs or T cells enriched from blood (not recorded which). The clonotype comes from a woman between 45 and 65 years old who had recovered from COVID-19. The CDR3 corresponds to CASSNLQGGNSPLHF. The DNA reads TGTGCCAGCAGCAACCTACAGGGGGGTAATTCACCCCTCCACTTT.